This T cell receptor (beta chain) is drawn from a study of blood T cell repertoires in COVID-19. The overall study: Collection of acute and convalescent COVID-19 samples took place in the United States, Italy and Spain.

V dropped 4 bases and J dropped 6 bases, with 10 bases sitting between them. This CDR3 spans 12 amino acids. CDR1 is SNHLY, CDR2 FYNNEI, per germline. The authors' processing: Amplification from reference gene primers served as the basis for estimated nucleated cell counts. Measured with immunoSEQ multiplex PCR; TCRdb has only the in-frame clones, and not every one. V and J calls and clone size are those listed in that table; D and trimming were worked out from the DNA. Counted here are about 150,000 clones, roughly 90% occurring once; the ten biggest clones make up 3.5% to 4.5%. This TCR was recovered from a woman in her sixties with active or convalescent COVID-19. Specimen: peripheral blood. The V call is TRBV2, the J call TRBJ2-7, with D tentatively TRBD1 (5 bases). In nucleotides, the CDR3 is TGTGCCAGCAGTGTTAAGGACACCGAGCAGTACTTC. Encoded protein: CASSVKDTEQYF.